The rows below give T cell receptor beta chains drawn from one sample of a study of control samples from healthy donors and cancer patients. Assay: immunoSEQ multiplex PCR; the TCRdb copy retains only in-frame clones and omits some. The profile shows roughly 120,000 clones, roughly nine tenths of them singletons. The sample consisted of PBMCs. Every receptor here comes from a woman aged 45-59 years with colorectal cancer. Both conserved end residues are part of each CDR3. The order of the fields is clone size, D gene, V gene, J gene, CDR3 DNA, CDR3 protein. D genes are given only for firm matches. Size is stated for part of the rows, as once, few or many counts, or as a class when the clone is expanded.

.	TRBD2	TRBV10-3	TRBJ2-1	TGTGCCGTCGGGACTACTGAGCAGTTCTTC	CAVGTTEQFF
.	.	TRBV5-1	TRBJ2-7	TGCGCCAGCAGCTCGCCGGGACGGTCCAACGAGCAGTACTTC	CASSSPGRSNEQYF
.	.	TRBV6-5	TRBJ1-5	TGTGCCAGCAGCCCCCGGGGGGCGAGCAATCAGCCCCAGCATTTT	CASSPRGASNQPQHF
.	.	TRBV28	TRBJ2-5	TGTGCCAGCAGTTCCCAATCCCCAGCGGGTACGGGGACCCAGTACTTC	CASSSQSPAGTGTQYF
.	.	TRBV7-8	TRBJ1-2	TGTGCCAGCAGCTTGAACAGAGAGCGATATGGCTACACCTTC	CASSLNRERYGYTF
.	.	TRBV11-3	TRBJ2-2	TGTGCCAGCAGCCCCGGGGGTTGGACCGGGGAGCTGTTTTTT	CASSPGGWTGELFF
.	.	TRBV10-3	TRBJ2-3	TGTGCCATCAGTGTGGGGGCAGATACGCAGTATTTT	CAISVGADTQYF
.	.	TRBV2	TRBJ1-1	TGTGCCAGCAGCCCTAAGGGGTCTGAAGCTTTCTTT	CASSPKGSEAFF
.	.	TRBV18	TRBJ2-5	TGTGCCAGCTCACCGGAAGAGACCCAGTACTTC	CASSPEETQYF
once	.	TRBV3-1/TRBV3-2	TRBJ2-3	TGTGCCAGCTCATCGCCGGGGGATACGCAGTATTTT	CASSSPGDTQYF
.	TRBD1	TRBV2	TRBJ1-1	TGTGCCAGCAGTGACCCGGTAGAGGCAGGGGGCGCGATGGGAGTAGCTTTCTTT	CASSDPVEAGGAMGVAFF
.	TRBD1	TRBV10-3	TRBJ1-6	TGTGCCACGGGACAGCAGAATTCACCCCTCCACTTT	CATGQQNSPLHF
.	.	TRBV5-1	TRBJ2-7	TGCGCCAGCAGCTTGGTACAGGGACGGAGGTACGAGCAGTACTTC	CASSLVQGRRYEQYF
.	.	TRBV6-5	TRBJ2-7	TGTGCCAGCCTGACATTGGGGGGAGGGGGCTACGAGCAGTACTTC	CASLTLGGGGYEQYF
.	TRBD1	TRBV7-9	TRBJ2-1	TGTGCCAGCAGCTTAGTACAGGGGGCCGGTGAGCAGTTCTTC	CASSLVQGAGEQFF
.	.	TRBV15	TRBJ1-6	TGTGCCACCAGCAGCCTGGGGTGGGGCTATAATTCACCCCTCCACTTT	CATSSLGWGYNSPLHF
once	.	TRBV19	TRBJ1-5	TGTGCCACCTCCTTCAAGGCCCAGCCCCAGCATTTT	CATSFKAQPQHF
.	.	TRBV7-9	TRBJ1-2	TGTGCCAGCAGCTTAGTTGCGGGTCTAGAGGGCTACACCTTC	CASSLVAGLEGYTF
few	.	TRBV2	TRBJ1-5	TGTGCCAGCAGGATGGGCCGCAATCAGCCCCAGCATTTT	CASRMGRNQPQHF
.	.	TRBV19	TRBJ2-3	TGTGCCAGTAGCGAAATCCTTGGCAGGGGACGAAATACGCAGTATTTT	CASSEILGRGRNTQYF
.	TRBD1	TRBV5-4	TRBJ1-2	TGTGCCAGCAGCGGAACAGGGGATGGCTACACCTTC	CASSGTGDGYTF
.	.	TRBV21-1	TRBJ1-5	TGTGCCAGCAGTAGGGTCCTAGCTACATGGCATCATCAGCCCCAACATTTT	CASSRVLATWHHQPQHF
.	.	TRBV5-1	TRBJ2-7	TGCGCCAGCAGCTTGGGGCTTGGCTCCTACGAGCAGTACTTC	CASSLGLGSYEQYF
.	.	TRBV20-1	TRBJ2-1	TGCAGTGCTATTGACAATGAGCAGTTCTTC	CSAIDNEQFF
.	.	TRBV27	TRBJ2-1	TGTGCCAGCAGTTTAGGGGGTGTTAATTCCTACAATGAGCAGTTCTTC	CASSLGGVNSYNEQFF